These 15 T cell receptor beta chains originate from one sample sequenced in a study of blood T cell repertoires in COVID-19. Profiled with immunoSEQ multiplex PCR; TCRdb holds only in-frame clones, not every one. The repertoire holds roughly 190,000 clones, with approximately 90% as singletons. Source material: PBMCs or T cells enriched from blood (not recorded which). The receptors were sampled from a middle-aged woman in a cohort exposed to, infected with or recovered from COVID-19 (not recorded which).

The chain employs TRBV7-9 and TRBJ2-2; TRBD2 matches at 15 bases. Trimming took 5 bases from V and 5 from J; bases not matched to a gene: 12. The CDR3 length is 19 residues. Germline V lookup: CDR1 SEHNR, CDR2 FQNEAQ (reference sequence). CDR3 bases: TGTGCCAGCAGCGACAACCCGGGACTAGCGGGAGGAGGGACCGGGGAGCTGTTTTTT. This sequence encodes CASSDNPGLAGGGTGELFF.

The genes are TRBV6-5 and TRBJ1-6; D is perhaps TRBD1 (6 bases). V was cut by 0 bases and J by 9 bases, with 12 bases left in between. This CDR3 has 15 residues. CDR1 and CDR2 (germline): MNHEY, SVGAGI. This CDR3 is CASSYSGGQGSPLHF. DNA of the CDR3: TGTGCCAGCAGTTACTCGGGGGGGCAAGGTTCACCCCTCCACTTT.

The chain combines TRBV24-1 with TRBJ1-5; 8 nucleotides agree with TRBD1. Unmatched junction bases numbered 3, after V lost 5 bases and J lost 4 bases. Germline V gene lookup returns CDR1 KGHDR and CDR2 SFDVKD. The length of the CDR3 is 14 residues. The CDR3 is CATSGTGSNQPQHF. CDR3 coding DNA: TGTGCCACCAGTGGGACAGGGTCGAATCAGCCCCAGCATTTT.

This sequence joins TRBV7-2 and TRBJ2-7; 10 bases fit TRBD2. Germline trimming cut 0 bases from V and 2 bases from J; bases unmatched to any gene: 10. Germline V lookup: CDR1 SGHTA, CDR2 FQGNSA. The CDR3 totals 18 residues. CDR3 bases: TGTGCCAGCAGCTTAGCCGACGCTAGCGGGAGCCCAGCCTACGAGCAGTACTTC. Protein: CASSLADASGSPAYEQYF.

V gene TRBV11-2 combines with J gene TRBJ2-3; TRBD1 matches 10 bases. V was pared by 5 bases and J by 5 bases, with 4 bases of the junction left unmatched. Germline V gene data show CDR1 as SGHAT and CDR2 as FQNNGV. The CDR3 consists of 14 residues. The CDR3 sequence: CASSVDRGQDTQYF. The CDR3, as DNA: TGTGCCAGCAGCGTCGACAGGGGGCAAGATACGCAGTATTTT.

The chain has TRBV10-2 and TRBJ2-7; the match to TRBD2 covers 8 bases. V shed 2 bases and J 7 bases; nucleotides not matched to a gene: 16. From germline, CDR1 is WSHSY and CDR2 SAAADI. The length of the CDR3 is 17 residues. The CDR3 spells CASSEGLLGGGPWEQYF. As DNA, the CDR3 is TGCGCCAGCAGTGAGGGACTCTTGGGCGGGGGGCCGTGGGAGCAGTACTTC.

The chain uses TRBV7-9 and TRBJ1-6; no clear D. Germline values: CDR1 SEHNR, CDR2 FQNEAQ (reference sequence). The CDR3 runs to 13 residues. Trimming removed 4 bases at V and 9 bases at J, with 10 bases between. The CDR3 DNA reads as TGTGCCAGCAGCTCTGGAGGGCCTTCACCCCTCCACTTT. It encodes CASSSGGPSPLHF.

Notes on this clone: This sample includes further DNA sequences coding for the same CDR3. The chain employs TRBV15 and TRBJ1-1; possibly TRBD1 for D (5 bases). This CDR3 has 14 amino acids. V gave up 0 bases and J gave up 1 base, with 6 bases separating them. CDR1 and CDR2 (germline): LNHNV, YYDKDF (reference sequence). CDR3 amino acids: CATSRDRGNTEAFF. The CDR3 nucleotides read TGTGCCACCAGCAGAGATAGGGGGAACACTGAAGCTTTCTTT.

This rearrangement joins TRBV5-1 to TRBJ1-1; 7 bases fit TRBD1. The CDR3 is made up of 14 amino acids. Per the germline V gene, CDR1 is SGHRS and CDR2 is YFSETQ. V dropped 0 bases and J dropped 7; count of bases not matched to a gene: 6. The CDR3 coding sequence is TGCGCCAGCAGCTTGGGCAGGGGGAACGGTGAAGCTTTCTTT. It yields the protein CASSLGRGNGEAFF.

In this sample, this clone turned up once. The gene calls are TRBV11-2 and TRBJ2-1, with D maybe TRBD1 (6 bases). The germline CDR1 and CDR2 sequences are SGHAT and FQNNGV. The CDR3 has 17 residues. Trimming took 5 bases from V and 0 from J, leaving 17 bases between them. The CDR3 nucleotides read TGTGCCAGCAGCGCGACCCCGGGACAACACTCCTACAATGAGCAGTTCTTC. Translated, it gives CASSATPGQHSYNEQFF. The variable domain in full, completed from reference TRBV11-2 and TRBJ2-1, reads EAGVAQSPRYKIIEKRQSVAFWCNPISGHATLYWYQQILGQGPKLLIQFQNNGVVDDSQLPKDRFSAERLKGVDSTLKIQPAKLEDSAVYLCASSATPGQHSYNEQFFGPGTRLTVL.

This clone was observed a handful of times. This chain links TRBV24-1 with TRBJ1-3; a possible D gene is TRBD1 (5 bases). Trimming pared 8 bases from V and 7 bases from J, leaving 17 bases between. The CDR3 is 14 residues long. Germline V gene sequence: CDR1 KGHDR, CDR2 SFDVKD. The CDR3 coding sequence is TGTGCCACCATTCCCTGGGGCCCCGCGAACACCATATATTTT. Translation gives CATIPWGPANTIYF.

The chain couples TRBV29-1 to TRBJ2-7; 8 nucleotides align to TRBD2. The CDR3 length is 14 residues. CDR1 is SQVTM, CDR2 ANQGSEA, per germline. Trimming removed 2 bases from V and 2 bases from J; junction bases left unmatched: 5. In DNA, the CDR3 is TGCAGCGTTGAAACCCCGGGGGGGGCCTACGAGCAGTACTTC. Translated, it gives CSVETPGGAYEQYF.

The chain employs TRBV5-1 and TRBJ2-2; TRBD1 aligns across 10 bases. Germline V CDR1 and CDR2: SGHRS, YFSETQ. J was trimmed by 5 bases and V by 5 bases; bases with no gene match: 6. The CDR3 has 15 amino acids. The chain's CDR3 is CASRDGTGVTGELFF. In nucleotides, the CDR3 is TGCGCCAGCAGAGATGGGACAGGGGTAACCGGGGAGCTGTTTTTT.

V is TRBV15 and J is TRBJ2-3; possibly TRBD2 for D (6 bases). This CDR3 has 12 amino acids. V dropped 5 bases and J dropped 12 bases, with 15 bases sitting between them. Germline V gene lookup returns CDR1 LNHNV and CDR2 YYDKDF (reference sequence). The CDR3: CATSGGATRQYF. CDR3 bases: TGTGCCACCAGCGGCGGGGCCACACGTCAGTATTTT.

The chain links TRBV19 to TRBJ1-1; TRBD1 matches at 9 bases. The CDR3 spans 13 residues. The V and J ends lost 6 bases and 4 bases, in that order; junction bases with no gene match: 3. Germline values: CDR1 LNHDA, CDR2 SQIVND (reference sequence). CDR3 nucleotide sequence: TGTGCCAGTAGCCTACAGGGGGCCACTGAAGCTTTCTTT. Its protein is CASSLQGATEAFF.